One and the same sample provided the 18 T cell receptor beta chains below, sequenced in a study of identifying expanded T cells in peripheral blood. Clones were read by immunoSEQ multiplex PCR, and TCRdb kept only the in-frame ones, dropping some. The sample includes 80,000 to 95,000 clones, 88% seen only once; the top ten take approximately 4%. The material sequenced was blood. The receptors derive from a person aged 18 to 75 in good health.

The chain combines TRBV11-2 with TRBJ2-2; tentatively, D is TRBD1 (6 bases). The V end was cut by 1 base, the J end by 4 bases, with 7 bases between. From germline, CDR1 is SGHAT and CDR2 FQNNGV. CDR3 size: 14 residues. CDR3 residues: CASSLAGATGELFF. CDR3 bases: TGTGCCAGCAGCTTAGCAGGGGCCACCGGGGAGCTGTTTTTT.

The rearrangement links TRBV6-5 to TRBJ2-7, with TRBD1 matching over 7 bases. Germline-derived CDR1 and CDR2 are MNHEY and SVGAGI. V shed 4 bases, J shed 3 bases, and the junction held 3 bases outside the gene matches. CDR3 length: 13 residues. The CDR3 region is CASSSGTVYEQYF. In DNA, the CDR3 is TGTGCCAGCAGTTCCGGGACAGTCTACGAGCAGTACTTC.

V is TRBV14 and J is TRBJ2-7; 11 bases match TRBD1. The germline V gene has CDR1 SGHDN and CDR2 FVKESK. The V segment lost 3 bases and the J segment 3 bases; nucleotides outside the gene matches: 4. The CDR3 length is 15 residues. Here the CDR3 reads CASSHGQGAVYEQYF. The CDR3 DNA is TGTGCCAGCAGCCACGGACAGGGGGCTGTCTACGAGCAGTACTTC.

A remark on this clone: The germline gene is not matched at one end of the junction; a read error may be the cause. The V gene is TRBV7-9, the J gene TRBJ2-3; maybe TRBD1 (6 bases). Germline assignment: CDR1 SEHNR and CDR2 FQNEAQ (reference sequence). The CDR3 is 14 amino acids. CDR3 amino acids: CASSLGGPGHQHHF. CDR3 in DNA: TGTGCCAGCAGCTTAGGCGGGCCGGGACACCAACACCATTTT.

The CDR3 loop reads CATSRDRGPGLNTEAFF. In DNA form, the CDR3 reads TGTGCCACCAGCAGAGATAGGGGCCCAGGTCTGAACACTGAAGCTTTCTTT. The gene calls are TRBV15 and TRBJ1-1; D possibly corresponds to TRBD1 (5 bases). Germline lookup yields CDR1 LNHNV and CDR2 YYDKDF (reference sequence). This CDR3 region has 17 residues. Trimming removed 0 bases from V and 0 bases from J, with 14 bases in between.

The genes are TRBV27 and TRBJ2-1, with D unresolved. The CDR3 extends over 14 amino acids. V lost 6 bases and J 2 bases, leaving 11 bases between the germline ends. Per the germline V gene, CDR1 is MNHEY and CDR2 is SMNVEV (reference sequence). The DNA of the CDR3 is TGTGCCAGCAGCCCAGACATGGCCTACAATGAGCAGTTCTTC. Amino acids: CASSPDMAYNEQFF.

CDR3 nucleotides: TGTGCCAGCAGCTTAGAAAGGCTGGACGAGCAGTACTTC. Translating gives CASSLERLDEQYF. V and J are TRBV11-2 and TRBJ2-7, with D unclear. This CDR3 has 13 residues. V shed 0 bases and J shed 5 bases, with 8 bases lying between them. The germline gives CDR1 SGHAT, CDR2 FQNNGV.

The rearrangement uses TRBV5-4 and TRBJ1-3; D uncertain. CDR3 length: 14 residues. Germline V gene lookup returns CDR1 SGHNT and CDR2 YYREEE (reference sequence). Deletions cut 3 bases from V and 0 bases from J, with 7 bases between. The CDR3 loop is CASSSLNSGNTIYF. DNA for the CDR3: TGTGCCAGCAGCTCCTTAAACTCTGGAAACACCATATATTTT. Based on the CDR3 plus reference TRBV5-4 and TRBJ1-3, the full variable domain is ETGVTQSPTHLIKTRGQQVTLRCSSQSGHNTVSWYQQALGQGPQFIFQYYREEENGRGNFPPRFSGLQFPNYSSELNVNALELDDSALYLCASSSLNSGNTIYFGEGSWLTVV.

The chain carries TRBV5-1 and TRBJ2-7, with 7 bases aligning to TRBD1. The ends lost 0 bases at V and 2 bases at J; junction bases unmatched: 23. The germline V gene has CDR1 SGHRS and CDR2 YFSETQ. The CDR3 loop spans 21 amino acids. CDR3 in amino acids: CASSLGQGISLSGYPPYEQYF. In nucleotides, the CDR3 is TGCGCCAGCAGCTTGGGACAGGGTATTTCTTTGAGCGGTTACCCCCCCTACGAGCAGTACTTC.

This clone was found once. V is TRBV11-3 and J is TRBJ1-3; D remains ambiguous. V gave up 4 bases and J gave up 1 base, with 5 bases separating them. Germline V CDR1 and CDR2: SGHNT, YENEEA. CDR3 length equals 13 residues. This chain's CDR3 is CASSSGSGNTIYF. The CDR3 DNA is TGTGCCAGCAGCTCGGGTTCTGGAAACACCATATATTTT.

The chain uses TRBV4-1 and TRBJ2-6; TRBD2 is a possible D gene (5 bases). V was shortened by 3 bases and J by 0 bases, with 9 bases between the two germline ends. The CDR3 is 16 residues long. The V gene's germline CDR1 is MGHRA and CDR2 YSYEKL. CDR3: CASSQTGFSGANVLTF. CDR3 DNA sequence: TGCGCCAGCAGCCAGACGGGGTTCTCTGGGGCCAACGTCCTGACTTTC.

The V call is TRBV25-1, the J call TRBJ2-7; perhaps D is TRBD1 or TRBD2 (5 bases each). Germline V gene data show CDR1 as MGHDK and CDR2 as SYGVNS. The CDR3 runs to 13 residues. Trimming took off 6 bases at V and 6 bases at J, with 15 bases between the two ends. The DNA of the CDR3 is TGTGCCAGCAGAGGAACCCCGGGACGCGAGCAGTACTTC. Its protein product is CASRGTPGREQYF.

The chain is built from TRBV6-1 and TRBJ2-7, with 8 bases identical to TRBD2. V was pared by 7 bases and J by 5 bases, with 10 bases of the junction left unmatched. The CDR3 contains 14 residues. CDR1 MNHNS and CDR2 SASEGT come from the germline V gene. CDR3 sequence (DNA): TGTGCCAGCATTAAGAGCGGGAGAACCGACGAGCAGTACTTC. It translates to CASIKSGRTDEQYF.

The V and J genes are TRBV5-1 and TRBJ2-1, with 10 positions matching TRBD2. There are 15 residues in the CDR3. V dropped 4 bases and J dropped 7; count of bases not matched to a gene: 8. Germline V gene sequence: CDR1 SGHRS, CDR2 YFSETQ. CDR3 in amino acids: CASSVAGGTVNEQFF. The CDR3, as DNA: TGCGCCAGCAGCGTAGCGGGGGGCACGGTGAATGAGCAGTTCTTC. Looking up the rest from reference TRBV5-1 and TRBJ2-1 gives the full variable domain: KAGVTQTPRYLIKTRGQQVTLSCSPISGHRSVSWYQQTPGQGLQFLFEYFSETQRNKGNFPGRFSGRQFSNSRSEMNVSTLELGDSALYLCASSVAGGTVNEQFFGPGTRLTVL.

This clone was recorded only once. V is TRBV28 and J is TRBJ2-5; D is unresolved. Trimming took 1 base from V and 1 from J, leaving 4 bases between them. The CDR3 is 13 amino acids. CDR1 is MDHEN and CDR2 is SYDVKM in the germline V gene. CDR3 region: CASSLSAQETQYF. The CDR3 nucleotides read TGTGCCAGCAGTTTATCGGCCCAAGAGACCCAGTACTTC.

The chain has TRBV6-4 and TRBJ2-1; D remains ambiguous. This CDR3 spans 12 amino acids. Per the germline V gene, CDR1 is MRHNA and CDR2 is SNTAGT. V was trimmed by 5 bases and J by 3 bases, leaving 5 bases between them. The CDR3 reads CASSLNYNEQFF. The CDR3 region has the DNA TGTGCCAGCAGTTTAAACTACAATGAGCAGTTCTTC.

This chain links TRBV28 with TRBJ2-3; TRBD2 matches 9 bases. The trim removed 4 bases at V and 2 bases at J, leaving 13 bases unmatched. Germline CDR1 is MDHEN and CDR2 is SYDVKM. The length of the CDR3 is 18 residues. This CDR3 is CASSSGGLAGALTDTQYF. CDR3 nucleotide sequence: TGTGCCAGCAGTTCTGGGGGTTTAGCGGGAGCCCTCACAGATACGCAGTATTTT. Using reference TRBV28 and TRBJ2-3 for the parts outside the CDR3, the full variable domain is DVKVTQSSRYLVKRTGEKVFLECVQDMDHENMFWYRQDPGLGLRLIYFSYDVKMKEKGDIPEGYSVSREKKERFSLILESASTNQTSMYLCASSSGGLAGALTDTQYFGPGTRLTVL.

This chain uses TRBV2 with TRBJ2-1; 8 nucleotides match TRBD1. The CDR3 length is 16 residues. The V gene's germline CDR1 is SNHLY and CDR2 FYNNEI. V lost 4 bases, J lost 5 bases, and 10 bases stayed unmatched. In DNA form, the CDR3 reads TGTGCCAGCAGTGTTGACAGGGGAAGGAGGCACAATGAGCAGTTCTTC. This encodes CASSVDRGRRHNEQFF.